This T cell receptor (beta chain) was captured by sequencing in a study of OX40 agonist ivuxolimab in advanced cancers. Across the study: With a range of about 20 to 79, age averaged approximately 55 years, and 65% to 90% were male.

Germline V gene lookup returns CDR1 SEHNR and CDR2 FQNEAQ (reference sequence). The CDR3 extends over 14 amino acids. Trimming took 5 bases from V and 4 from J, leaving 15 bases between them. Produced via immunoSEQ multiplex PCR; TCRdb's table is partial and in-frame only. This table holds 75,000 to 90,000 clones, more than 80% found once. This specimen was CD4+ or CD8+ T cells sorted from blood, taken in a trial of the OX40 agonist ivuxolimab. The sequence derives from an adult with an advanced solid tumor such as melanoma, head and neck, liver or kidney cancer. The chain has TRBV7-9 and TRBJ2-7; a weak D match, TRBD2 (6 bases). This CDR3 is CASSRGLESYEQYF. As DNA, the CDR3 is TGTGCCAGCAGCCGGGGACTCGAGTCTTACGAGCAGTACTTC. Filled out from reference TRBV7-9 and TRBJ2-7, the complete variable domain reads DTGVSQNPRHKITKRGQNVTFRCDPISEHNRLYWYRQTLGQGPEFLTYFQNEAQLEKSRLLSDRFSAERPKGSFSTLEIQRTEQGDSAMYLCASSRGLESYEQYFGPGTRLTVT.